This section outlines one T cell receptor (beta chain) sequence together with its context. It lacks a known antigen. A much larger clone differs by one base, so this may be a read error. The CDR3 spans 13 residues, from the cysteine through the phenylalanine. Just the 39-base CDR3 DNA is kept, in frame starting at base 1. Between the V and J ends, shortened by 0 bases and 7 bases respectively, the junction contains 9 bases. CDR1 and CDR2 are drawn from the germline V gene: LGHNA, YNFKEQ. These data are taken from a study of lymphopenia after photon versus proton radiotherapy (dated by TCRdb to the late 2010s). Study-wide context: The study compared the immunological effects of photon versus proton radiation therapy in patients with gastrointestinal tumors who developed high-grade lymphopenia. The study aimed to characterize how the two radiation modalities differ in their impact on the immune system. A cohort of about 20 patients with gastrointestinal tumors who received either photon or proton therapy and subsequently developed lymphopenia was included.

The paper's findings and limits, for the study overall: Once the lymphocyte count had reached its nadir, the repertoires of photon-treated patients showed oligoclonal expansion, particularly of CD8+ Temra cells, and this expansion drove the decline in diversity. The survival association was examined only in patients who died, and the authors described better survival with proton therapy as a possibility, not as a demonstrated result. Across the cohort, an inverse correlation was found between a larger post-nadir drop in TCR diversity and overall survival time among patients who died. Relative stability during treatment was observed in proton-treated patients, whereas loss of naive T cells and TCR diversity and gain of effector/memory populations were observed in photon-treated patients.

Libraries were prepared through the immunoSEQ multiplex PCR assay. Deep sequencing of rearranged TCR beta loci, alongside multiparametric flow cytometry, was used to profile T cell repertoires. The immuneACCESS repertoire file appears here via TCRdb, limited to in-frame rearrangements. These files lack a portion of the clones; in checked studies, under half of the deficit traces to unresolved V genes, and the cause of the others is not known. The sample has 150,000 to 200,000 clones on record, around nine tenths of them singletons. The ten most abundant clones make up approximately 4.8% of the sample.

Recombination connected TRBV4-2 to TRBJ1-2; TRBD1 is possibly the D segment (6 matching bases). This receptor was obtained from a man aged 50 to 59 with gastric cancer. Here the sequenced sample was peripheral blood, taken from a patient treated with photon-based radiotherapy. The DNA is TGTGCCAGCAGCCAAGATTCGGGGGCTGGCTACACCTTC. Protein translation: CASSQDSGAGYTF.